A few counts support the clone carrying this T cell receptor (beta chain). Its antigen remains unidentified. This record belongs to a study of T cell repertoires in cytomegalovirus infection. Looking at the study overall: Signatures in public TCR beta sequences pointed to both CMV infection and matching HLA type. Whole-study results and caveats: HLA-C-restricted CMV-specific TCR beta clonotypes were dominant in the ex vivo response. Pooled public TCR beta family frequency picked out CMV carriers with the relevant HLA.

Germline assignment: CDR1 SNHLY and CDR2 FYNNEI. CDR3 length: 13 residues. Trimming removed 10 bases at V and 3 bases at J, with 15 bases between. TCRdb fed the reads into MiXCR, producing one record per CDR3 protein. The table records about 530,000 distinct CDR3 sequences, about 30% of them present only once. J is TRBJ1-1 and V is TRBV2; D ambiguous. What was sequenced was PBMCs. The receptor was derived from a human donor in good health (CMV status not recorded). Some clones in this sample may be carry-over from other donors' samples. CDR3 sequence reads: CATRKAGDTEAFF. The DNA for the CDR3 is TGTGCCACCAGGAAGGCTGGCGACACTGAAGCTTTCTTT.